This T cell receptor (beta chain) was sequenced for a study of beta chain features in type 1 diabetes. Whole-study findings and limits: Patients' naive, central memory and Treg TCRB repertoires seemed closer to one another than those of healthy donors. Researchers report that Type 1 diabetes patients had moderately but significantly shorter TCRB CDR3s across all four CD4+ subsets.

The trim removed 4 bases at V and 7 bases at J, leaving 11 bases unmatched. The germline CDR1 and CDR2 sequences are SQVTM and ANQGSEA. CDR3 length: 15 amino acids. The study reverse transcribed the entire isolated RNA, so it sequenced expressed TCRB transcripts. The average read count of naive, central memory and regulatory T cell samples was about 3.57 million. The table came from immunoSEQ multiplex PCR; TCRdb's copy has only in-frame clones and leaves some out. This table has some 350,000 clones, roughly 12% appearing once. This clone has only a few counts. Its antigen is undetermined. Every participating donor gave one draw, a heparinised blood sample averaging about 100 mL. Sorting with CD45RO/CCR7/CD25/CD127/CD95/CD27 yielded naive, central memory, regulatory and stem-like memory CD4+ cells.

The rearrangement links TRBV29-1 to TRBJ2-2; 8 nucleotides align to TRBD2. This clonotype was sampled from a woman aged 18-35 years with type 1 diabetes. Sequencing used naive CD4+ T cells from blood. The CDR3 coding sequence is TGCAGCGTTGTTGCCGGGACTAGTAGGGGCGGGGAGCTGTTTTTT. Translating gives CSVVAGTSRGGELFF.